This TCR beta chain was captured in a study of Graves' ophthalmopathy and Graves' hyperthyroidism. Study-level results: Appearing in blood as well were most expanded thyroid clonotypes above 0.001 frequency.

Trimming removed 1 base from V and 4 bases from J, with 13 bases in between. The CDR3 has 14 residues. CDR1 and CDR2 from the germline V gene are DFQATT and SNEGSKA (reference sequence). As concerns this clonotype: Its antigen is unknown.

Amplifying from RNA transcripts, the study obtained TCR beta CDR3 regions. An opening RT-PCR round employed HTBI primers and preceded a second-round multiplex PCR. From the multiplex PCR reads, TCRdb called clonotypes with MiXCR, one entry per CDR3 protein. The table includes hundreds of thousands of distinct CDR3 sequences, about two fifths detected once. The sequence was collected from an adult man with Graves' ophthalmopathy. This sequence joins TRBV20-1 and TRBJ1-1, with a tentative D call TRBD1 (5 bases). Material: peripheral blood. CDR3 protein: CSARGLAGGTEAFF. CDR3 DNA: TGCAGTGCTAGAGGCCTAGCGGGGGGCACTGAAGCTTTCTTT.